Listed below are T cell receptor beta chains from one sample, sequenced in a study of CD8 T cells in ankylosing spondylitis. TCRdb re-called the 5' RACE reads with MiXCR, one entry per CDR3 protein. The sample includes more than 300,000 distinct CDR3 sequences, less than 9.5% of them seen just once. Sequencing was carried out using blood, either unsorted or a sorted T cell fraction (not recorded which). These receptors were obtained from a male donor with ankylosing spondylitis. Both conserved end residues are part of each CDR3. The D gene is left open where the match is weak. A clone size is listed for some rows: how often the clone was seen (once, few, many), or a class if it is expanded.

j_call clone_size v_call d_call cdr3_length cdr3_nt cdr3_aa
TRBJ1-5 many TRBV10-3 NA 14 TGTGCCACGAATGACCGGGACCGAAATCAGCCCCAGCATTTT CATNDRDRNQPQHF
TRBJ2-7 many TRBV5-1 NA 14 TGCGCCAGCAGCTTGGTTGCTTTTCCCTACGAGCAGTACTTC CASSLVAFPYEQYF
TRBJ1-4 many TRBV6-5 NA 14 TGTGCCAGCAGTTACAGAGGGGGAGAAGAAAAACTGTTTTTT CASSYRGGEEKLFF
TRBJ2-1 NA TRBV10-3 NA 12 TGTGCCGTGACCGGGGGATACAATGAGCAGTTCTTC CAVTGGYNEQFF
TRBJ2-3 few TRBV20-1 TRBD1 15 TGCAGTGCTAGAGGGCAGGGGGCAAACACAGATACGCAGTATTTT CSARGQGANTDTQYF
TRBJ1-2 few TRBV5-1 NA 14 TGCGCCAGCAGCTTGGTCCAAGGGTCGGTTGGCTACACCTTC CASSLVQGSVGYTF
TRBJ2-3 few TRBV2 TRBD2 18 TGTGCCAGCAGTGAAGATCTAGCGGGAGGGCTCGTCGGCGATACGCAGTATTTT CASSEDLAGGLVGDTQYF
TRBJ1-4 few TRBV4-1 NA 14 TGCGCCAGCAGGCCCGGGACCTTGGATGAAAAACTGTTTTTT CASRPGTLDEKLFF
TRBJ1-1 few TRBV7-8 NA 15 TGTGCCAGCAGCCTTCAGAGCGGATCCCACACTGAAGCTTTCTTT CASSLQSGSHTEAFF
TRBJ2-1 many TRBV28 NA 15 TGTGCCAGCAGCCCACCGATACACAGGAACAATGAGCAGTTCTTC CASSPPIHRNNEQFF
TRBJ2-7 few TRBV11-2 TRBD1 18 TGTGCCAGCAGCTTAGTCAAAGCTCAACAGGGGATTCCCTACGAGCAGTACTTC CASSLVKAQQGIPYEQYF
TRBJ2-3 many TRBV20-1 NA 14 TGCAGTGCTAGAGATAGAGGGAGCACAGATACGCAGTATTTT CSARDRGSTDTQYF
TRBJ1-6 NA TRBV7-7 TRBD1 14 TGTGCTAGCAGGGCACAGGGGAGTCGGACACCCCTCCACTTT CASRAQGSRTPLHF
TRBJ2-2 NA TRBV29-1 TRBD2 14 TGCAGCGCTAAAACTAGCGCCGGCACCGGGGAGCTGTTTTTT CSAKTSAGTGELFF
TRBJ2-3 few TRBV6-1 TRBD2 16 TGTGCCAGCAGACGCATGACTAGCGGGAGTCGAGATACGCAGTATTTT CASRRMTSGSRDTQYF
TRBJ2-7 few TRBV3-1 NA 12 TGTGCCAGCAGCCAGTTCCAATACGAGCAGTACTTC CASSQFQYEQYF
TRBJ2-3 many TRBV29-1 TRBD2 14 TGCAGCGTGACCCCTAGCGGGAGTATAGATACGCAGTATTTT CSVTPSGSIDTQYF
TRBJ2-1 NA TRBV6-2/TRBV6-3 NA 16 TGTGCCAGCAGCGGGCTCAGCGGATACTCCTACAATGAGCAGTTCTTC CASSGLSGYSYNEQFF
TRBJ2-7 NA TRBV12-3/TRBV12-4 NA 14 TGTGCCAGCAGTTCCACCCTTCGAGTCTACGAGCAGTACTTC CASSSTLRVYEQYF
TRBJ1-2 NA TRBV5-1 NA 16 TGCGCCAGCAGCAGTTCCGGGACGATGACTAACTATGGCTACACCTTC CASSSSGTMTNYGYTF
TRBJ2-1 NA TRBV4-2 TRBD2 16 TGTGCCAGCAGCCCGGGACTAGCGGGAGCCTACAATGAGCAGTTCTTC CASSPGLAGAYNEQFF
TRBJ1-5 many TRBV6-2/TRBV6-3 TRBD1 19 TGTGCCAGCAGTTACAAGGAGGGACAGCCAATTTATAGCAATCAGCCCCAGCATTTT CASSYKEGQPIYSNQPQHF
TRBJ2-7 many TRBV9 TRBD1 14 TGTGCCAGCAGCGCGGACAGGGGGCCTTACGAGCAGTACTTC CASSADRGPYEQYF
TRBJ2-7 NA TRBV4-2 NA 13 TGTGCCAGCAGCCAAGAAGGTGGGGGCGAGCAGTACTTC CASSQEGGGEQYF
TRBJ1-2 few TRBV7-9 TRBD1 12 TGTGCCAGCACCAGGGACAGTGCTGGCTACACCTTC CASTRDSAGYTF
TRBJ2-3 many TRBV11-2 NA 12 TGTGCCAGCAGCACCCGCACAGATACGCAGTATTTT CASSTRTDTQYF
TRBJ1-1 many TRBV5-1 NA 15 TGCGCCAGCAGCTTTACAGCGTCTGATAGTGGGGGAGCTTTCTTT CASSFTASDSGGAFF
TRBJ2-5 many TRBV29-1 NA 12 TGCAGCGTAACAGGGTTGCAAGAGACCCAGTACTTC CSVTGLQETQYF
TRBJ2-1 many TRBV5-8 TRBD2 13 TGTGCCAGCAGCTTCGGGGGGTACAATGAGCAGTTCTTC CASSFGGYNEQFF
TRBJ1-3 few TRBV7-2 NA 15 TGTGCCAGCAGCTCTACGGGGAGCTCTGGAAACACCATATATTTT CASSSTGSSGNTIYF
TRBJ2-3 NA TRBV4-1 NA 13 TGCGCCAGCAGCCAAGAATGGGAAGATACGCAGTATTTT CASSQEWEDTQYF
TRBJ2-1 NA TRBV7-9 NA 11 TGTGCCAGCACCACCGGGAATGAGCAGTTCTTC CASTTGNEQFF
TRBJ2-7 NA TRBV7-2 NA 11 TGTGCCAGCAGCTTCTTCTACGAGCAGTACTTC CASSFFYEQYF
TRBJ2-7 few TRBV27 NA 14 TGTGCCAGCAGTTTGCAGGGGGGGCACTACGAGCAGTACTTC CASSLQGGHYEQYF
TRBJ2-3 NA TRBV11-2 NA 15 TGTGCCAGCAGCTTAGAAGGGGTAGTACCTGATACGCAGTATTTT CASSLEGVVPDTQYF
TRBJ2-3 many TRBV29-1 TRBD2 14 TGCAGCGTTGGGGGACTAGCGGCCACAGATACGCAGTATTTT CSVGGLAATDTQYF